These 18 T cell receptor beta chains share one sample of origin, sequenced in a study of somatic mutations in cytotoxic T cells in rheumatoid arthritis. Here immunoSEQ multiplex PCR was the method, and the copy in TCRdb shows in-frame clones only, minus some. The sample has about 25,000 clones, around 80% seen once. Sequencing was carried out using CD8+ T cells sorted from blood. These receptors originate from a man aged 45-65 years in good health.

The CDR3 loop reads CASSLASETQYF. The CDR3 DNA follows: TGTGCCAGCAGCTTAGCCTCCGAGACCCAGTACTTC. This sequence joins TRBV7-9 and TRBJ2-5; no reliable D call. Trimming pared 0 bases from V and 5 bases from J, leaving 4 bases between. Germline loops: CDR1 SEHNR, CDR2 FQNEAQ (reference sequence). The CDR3 runs 12 residues.

The chain is built from TRBV4-1 and TRBJ2-7; 8 bases fit TRBD2. This CDR3 has 12 residues. V dropped 5 bases and J dropped 6; count of bases not matched to a gene: 3. In germline, CDR1 is MGHRA, CDR2 YSYEKL. CDR3 DNA: TGCGCCAGCAGCGCGGGGGGCGGCGAGCAGTACTTC. It codes for CASSAGGGEQYF.

A single count supports this clone. The chain has TRBV18 and TRBJ2-1; D is unclear. This CDR3 comprises 17 residues. V lost 2 bases, J lost 3 bases, and 17 bases lay in between. From germline, CDR1 is KGHSH and CDR2 LQKENI. The CDR3 reads CASSPITPGDFYNEQFF. The CDR3 bases are TGTGCCAGCTCACCAATCACTCCTGGAGACTTCTACAATGAGCAGTTCTTC.

V is TRBV30 and J is TRBJ2-1; D gene unclear. CDR1 and CDR2 (germline): GTSNPN, SVGIG (reference sequence). The V end was cut by 2 bases, the J end by 4 bases, with 12 bases between. The CDR3 is 14 amino acids. The CDR3 DNA reads TGTGCCTGGAGTCTGGGCGGAGCTTACAATGAGCAGTTCTTC. This translates into CAWSLGGAYNEQFF. The complete variable domain, with remaining parts taken from reference TRBV30 and TRBJ2-1, reads SQTIHQWPATLVQPVGSPLSLECTVEGTSNPNLYWYRQAAGRGLQLLFYSVGIGQISSEVPQNLSASRPQDRQFILSSKKLLLSDSGFYLCAWSLGGAYNEQFFGPGTRLTVL.

This rearrangement joins TRBV6-6 to TRBJ1-5; D is undetermined. The CDR3 covers 11 residues. Trimming shortened V by 5 bases and J by 7 bases, and 6 bases separated the two germline ends. The germline V gene has CDR1 MNHNY and CDR2 SVGAGI (reference sequence). This chain's CDR3 is CASSLGQPQHF. The CDR3 DNA sequence: TGTGCCAGCAGTCTTGGCCAGCCCCAGCATTTT.

This rearrangement joins TRBV2 to TRBJ2-5; 8 positions match TRBD1. The germline V gene encodes CDR1 SNHLY and CDR2 FYNNEI. V was pared by 6 bases and J by 5 bases, with 5 bases of the junction left unmatched. This CDR3 spans 13 amino acids. In nucleotides, the CDR3 is TGTGCCAGCAGGTGGACAGGGCTGGAGACCCAGTACTTC. Translated: CASRWTGLETQYF.

V and J are TRBV6-1 and TRBJ1-5; the D gene is possibly TRBD1 (6 bases). Germline V CDR1 and CDR2: MNHNS, SASEGT. V was cut by 2 bases and J by 2 bases, with 13 bases left in between. The CDR3 runs to 16 residues. CDR3 nucleotides: TGTGCCAGCAGTGAATTTGAAGGGGGGGGCAATCAGCCCCAGCATTTT. The encoded protein is CASSEFEGGGNQPQHF.

This rearrangement joins TRBV7-2 to TRBJ2-5, with 9 bases that match TRBD1. V gave up 2 bases and J gave up 1 base; unmatched junction bases: 5. CDR3 size: 16 residues. Germline lookup yields CDR1 SGHTA and CDR2 FQGNSA. CDR3 nucleotides: TGTGCCAGCAGCTTAAACAGGGGGCTCACCCAAGAGACCCAGTACTTC. Translating it yields CASSLNRGLTQETQYF. Together with reference TRBV7-2 and TRBJ2-5, the CDR3 gives the full variable domain: GAGVSQSPSNKVTEKGKDVELRCDPISGHTALYWYRQSLGQGLEFLIYFQGNSAPDKSGLPSDRFSAERTGGSVSTLTIQRTQQEDSAVYLCASSLNRGLTQETQYFGPGTRLLVL.

The V and J genes are TRBV9 and TRBJ2-7; tentatively, D is TRBD2 (7 bases). CDR1 and CDR2 (germline): SGDLS, YYNGEE. V dropped 0 bases and J dropped 4 bases, with 11 bases sitting between them. The CDR3 is 14 amino acids. CDR3: CASSVDGGAYEQYF. The DNA for the CDR3 is TGTGCCAGCAGCGTAGATGGGGGGGCATACGAGCAGTACTTC. The whole variable domain, remainder taken from reference TRBV9 and TRBJ2-7, is DSGVTQTPKHLITATGQRVTLRCSPRSGDLSVYWYQQSLDQGLQFLIQYYNGEERAKGNILERFSAQQFPDLHSELNLSSLELGDSALYFCASSVDGGAYEQYFGPGTRLTVT.

The rearrangement joins TRBV13 to TRBJ1-2, with a possible D match to TRBD1 (5 bases). This CDR3 has 14 amino acids. Germline V lookup: CDR1 PRHDT, CDR2 FYEKMQ (reference sequence). Trimming stripped 7 bases from V and 4 bases from J, with 16 bases between. The CDR3 region has the DNA TGTGCCAGCAAAGAGCAGGGCCCTGCCTATGGCTACACCTTC. Amino acid sequence: CASKEQGPAYGYTF.

The J gene is TRBJ2-1, the V gene TRBV5-1; TRBD2 matches at 8 bases. Per the germline V gene, CDR1 is SGHRS and CDR2 is YFSETQ. The CDR3 has 16 amino acids. V shed 0 bases, J shed 8 bases, and the junction held 10 bases outside the gene matches. The CDR3 spells CASSLDRGLGEDEQFF. DNA of the CDR3: TGCGCCAGCAGCTTGGATAGGGGACTAGGTGAGGATGAGCAGTTCTTC.

The chain couples TRBV7-2 to TRBJ1-5; 10 positions agree with TRBD1. Germline V gene data show CDR1 as SGHTA and CDR2 as FQGNSA. The ends lost 5 bases at V and 2 bases at J; junction bases unmatched: 3. The length of the CDR3 is 15 residues. The DNA for the CDR3 is TGTGCCAGCAGCCCAGGGACAGGGGGCAATCAGCCCCAGCATTTT. It encodes CASSPGTGGNQPQHF.

This chain links TRBV29-1 with TRBJ2-7, with TRBD1 identical over 9 bases. This CDR3 is built from 14 residues. Germline lookup yields CDR1 SQVTM and CDR2 ANQGSEA. The trim removed 0 bases at V and 6 bases at J, leaving 6 bases unmatched. The CDR3 DNA sequence: TGCAGCGTTGAAGAGGGACAGGGCCTCGCCGAGCAGTACTTC. Translation: CSVEEGQGLAEQYF.

The chain employs TRBV5-4 and TRBJ2-1, with D possibly TRBD2 on 6 matching bases. V was clipped by 3 bases and J by 8 bases, with 9 bases between them. From germline, CDR1 is SGHNT and CDR2 YYREEE (reference sequence). The CDR3 is 12 residues long. The CDR3 sequence: CASSWGTDEQFF. Written as DNA, the CDR3 is TGTGCCAGCAGCTGGGGGACTGATGAGCAGTTCTTC.

The chain carries TRBV7-9 and TRBJ2-7, with D uncertain. Deletions cut 5 bases from V and 0 bases from J, with 11 bases between. From germline, CDR1 is SEHNR and CDR2 FQNEAQ (reference sequence). The CDR3 sequence is 14 residues long. The CDR3 region is CASSRTESSYEQYF. CDR3 bases: TGTGCCAGCAGCCGGACGGAGAGCTCCTACGAGCAGTACTTC.

The count of this clone is one. This chain uses TRBV2 with TRBJ1-2; TRBD1 agrees at 7 bases. With V trimmed by 1 base and J by 5 bases, 4 bases remained unmatched. Germline assignment: CDR1 SNHLY and CDR2 FYNNEI. The length of the CDR3 is 14 residues. The DNA for the CDR3 is TGTGCCAGCAGTGAAGGGACAGGAGGATATGGCTACACCTTC. It encodes CASSEGTGGYGYTF.

The chain carries TRBV7-9 and TRBJ2-2; D perhaps matches TRBD1 (6 bases). Germline V gene data show CDR1 as SEHNR and CDR2 as FQNEAQ (reference sequence). V was shortened by 1 base and J by 4 bases, with 13 bases between the two germline ends. CDR3 length equals 16 residues. CDR3 in DNA: TGTGCCAGCAGCTTAGGGGCAGGGGAGACCACCGGGGAGCTGTTTTTT. It is translated as CASSLGAGETTGELFF. Full variable domain (outside the CDR3, taken from reference TRBV7-9 and TRBJ2-2): DTGVSQNPRHKITKRGQNVTFRCDPISEHNRLYWYRQTLGQGPEFLTYFQNEAQLEKSRLLSDRFSAERPKGSFSTLEIQRTEQGDSAMYLCASSLGAGETTGELFFGEGSRLTVL.

The CDR3: CASSFGSIYEQFF. The DNA of the CDR3 is TGTGCCAGCAGCTTCGGGAGTATATATGAGCAGTTCTTC. The chain joins TRBV5-6 to TRBJ2-1, with D possibly being TRBD2 (6 bases). The CDR3 loop spans 13 amino acids. V dropped 2 bases and J dropped 8 bases, with 11 bases sitting between them. CDR1 SGHDT and CDR2 YYEEEE come from the germline V gene.